The 11 T cell receptor beta chains presented below share a single source sample, sequenced in a study of human T cells and chemical hapten exposure. Specified time point: pre-sensitization, week 0. Stated treatment: therapeutic diphenylcyclopropenone sensitization with weekly scalp DPC. TCRdb itself ran the RACE reads through MiXCR, one entry per CDR3 protein. This sample has roughly 38,000 distinct CDR3 sequences; around 7.6% occur once, and the top ten carry 1.3%. The sample here was whole blood, taken in connection with sensitization to the hapten diphenylcyclopropenone (DPC). Every receptor here comes from a woman between 45 and 60 years old with alopecia areata. Some clones in this sample may be carry-over from other donors' samples.

The CDR3 protein is CSALMAPGHEQYF. The CDR3, as DNA: TGCAGCGCCCTCATGGCCCCGGGGCACGAGCAGTACTTC. The chain recombines TRBV29-1 with TRBJ2-7, with D perhaps matching TRBD1 or TRBD2 (5 bases each). Germline CDR1 and CDR2: SQVTM and ANQGSEA. This CDR3 has 13 residues. With 7 bases removed from V and 5 bases from J, the gap between germline ends came to 18 bases.

This CDR3 reads CSVQTGVHQPQHF. The DNA of the CDR3 is TGCAGCGTTCAAACAGGGGTGCATCAGCCCCAGCATTTT. J is TRBJ1-5 and V is TRBV29-1; TRBD1 agrees at 7 bases. The CDR3 extends over 13 amino acids. Per germline, CDR1 SQVTM and CDR2 ANQGSEA. V dropped 5 bases and J dropped 5; count of bases not matched to a gene: 6.

This clonotype appeared a few times. The rearrangement uses TRBV7-2 and TRBJ2-1; tentatively, D is TRBD2 (5 bases). Per germline, CDR1 SGHTA and CDR2 FQGNSA. There are 12 residues in the CDR3. The V end lost 5 bases, the J end lost 10 bases, and 12 bases lay between the germline ends. This chain's CDR3 is CASSRYRGEQFF. Here the CDR3 DNA reads TGTGCCAGCAGCCGTTACCGCGGGGAGCAGTTCTTC.

This clonotype was found a few times. CDR3 sequence (DNA): TGTGCCAGCAGTTTTCCGCTAGCCGAAAAGTCCTACGAGCAGTACTTC. It specifies CASSFPLAEKSYEQYF. V usage is TRBV28 and J usage is TRBJ2-7, with D possibly being TRBD2 (5 bases). CDR1 is MDHEN, CDR2 SYDVKM, per germline. V was pared by 3 bases and J by 1 base, with 16 bases between. This CDR3 has 16 residues.

This clonotype was seen only a few times. V and J are TRBV29-1 and TRBJ1-5; D is unclear. The CDR3 runs 13 residues. With 6 bases removed from V and 0 bases from J, the gap between germline ends came to 9 bases. Germline V gene lookup returns CDR1 SQVTM and CDR2 ANQGSEA. The CDR3: CSVGGNSNQPQHF. The CDR3 region has the DNA TGCAGCGTCGGTGGTAATAGCAATCAGCCCCAGCATTTT. Together with reference TRBV29-1 and TRBJ1-5, the CDR3 gives the full variable domain: SAVISQKPSRDICQRGTSLTIQCQVDSQVTMMFWYRQQPGQSLTLIATANQGSEATYESGFVIDKFPISRPNLTFSTLTVSNMSPEDSSIYLCSVGGNSNQPQHFGDGTRLSIL.

This clonotype was picked up many times. The chain recombines TRBV6-2 or TRBV6-3 with TRBJ1-1; the D is unclear. V lost 5 bases, J lost 5 bases, and 15 bases lay in between. Germline V gene lookup returns CDR1 MNHEY and CDR2 SVGEGT. The CDR3 extends over 14 amino acids. The DNA for the CDR3 is TGTGCCAGCAGTCACCCGGGCGGAGGAACTGAAGCTTTCTTT. Encoded protein: CASSHPGGGTEAFF.

This clonotype was seen at least ten times. The chain couples TRBV7-2 to TRBJ2-2; D remains unclear. The CDR3 loop spans 15 amino acids. Trimming removed 2 bases from V and 4 bases from J, with 11 bases in between. Germline lookup yields CDR1 SGHTA and CDR2 FQGNSA. The CDR3 DNA reads TGTGCCAGCAGCTTAACGCGCGGTGGCACCGGGGAGCTGTTTTTT. Protein product: CASSLTRGGTGELFF. Based on the CDR3 plus reference TRBV7-2 and TRBJ2-2, the full variable domain is GAGVSQSPSNKVTEKGKDVELRCDPISGHTALYWYRQSLGQGLEFLIYFQGNSAPDKSGLPSDRFSAERTGGSVSTLTIQRTQQEDSAVYLCASSLTRGGTGELFFGEGSRLTVL.

At least ten counts were recorded for this clonotype. The chain uses TRBV20-1 and TRBJ2-5, with 9 bases aligning to TRBD2. The CDR3 spans 15 residues. Germline CDR1 is DFQATT and CDR2 is SNEGSKA (reference sequence). V gave up 3 bases and J gave up 4 bases; unmatched junction bases: 9. CDR3 loop: CSAREGSGSIETQYF. CDR3 coding DNA: TGCAGTGCTAGGGAGGGTAGCGGGAGTATAGAGACCCAGTACTTC.

This clonotype was seen more than once but under ten times. This chain joins TRBV11-2 and TRBJ2-1; no reliable D call. V dropped 2 bases and J dropped 10 bases, with 15 bases sitting between them. CDR3 size: 14 residues. Germline lookup yields CDR1 SGHAT and CDR2 FQNNGV. CDR3 amino acids: CASSLSVSFDEQFF. Written as DNA, the CDR3 is TGTGCCAGCAGCTTATCCGTCTCTTTCGACGAGCAGTTCTTC.

This rearrangement joins TRBV20-1 to TRBJ2-7, with TRBD2 as a possible D gene (6 bases). CDR3 length equals 12 residues. Trimming left V 2 bases short and J 4 bases short, with 9 bases between. The germline CDR1 and CDR2 sequences are DFQATT and SNEGSKA (reference sequence). CDR3 in amino acids: CSARRGGYEQYF. CDR3 bases: TGCAGTGCTAGAAGGGGAGGATACGAGCAGTACTTC.

This clonotype was seen many times. The chain has TRBV11-2 and TRBJ1-2; perhaps TRBD1 as D (5 bases). The germline CDR1 and CDR2 sequences are SGHAT and FQNNGV. The length of the CDR3 is 13 residues. With 1 base removed from V and 7 bases from J, the gap between germline ends came to 10 bases. The chain's CDR3 is CASSLGAGTGYTF. The DNA of the CDR3 is TGTGCCAGCAGCTTAGGAGCAGGGACTGGCTACACCTTC.